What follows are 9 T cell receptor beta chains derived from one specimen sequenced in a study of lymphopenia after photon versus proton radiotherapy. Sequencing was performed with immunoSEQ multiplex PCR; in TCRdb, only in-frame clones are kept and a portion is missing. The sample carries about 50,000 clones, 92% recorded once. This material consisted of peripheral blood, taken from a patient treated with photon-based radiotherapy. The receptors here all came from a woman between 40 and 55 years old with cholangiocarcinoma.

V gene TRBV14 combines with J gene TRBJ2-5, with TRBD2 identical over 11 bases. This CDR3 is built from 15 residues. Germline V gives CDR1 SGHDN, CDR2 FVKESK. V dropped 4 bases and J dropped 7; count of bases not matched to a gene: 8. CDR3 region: CASSPTPTSGGTQYF. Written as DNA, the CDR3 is TGTGCCAGCAGCCCTACTCCAACTAGCGGGGGGACCCAGTACTTC.

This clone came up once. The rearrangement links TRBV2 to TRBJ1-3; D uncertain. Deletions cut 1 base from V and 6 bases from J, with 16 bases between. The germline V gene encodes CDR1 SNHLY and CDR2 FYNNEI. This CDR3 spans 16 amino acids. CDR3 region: CASSEGRRNIENTIYF. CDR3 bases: TGTGCCAGCAGTGAAGGAAGGAGAAATATAGAAAACACCATATATTTT.

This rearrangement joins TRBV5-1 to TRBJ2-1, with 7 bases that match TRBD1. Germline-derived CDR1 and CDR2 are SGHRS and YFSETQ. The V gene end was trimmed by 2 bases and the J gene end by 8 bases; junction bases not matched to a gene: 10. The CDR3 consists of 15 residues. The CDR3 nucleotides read TGCGCCAGCAGCTTAACAGGGGATAGGAAGCATGAGCAGTTCTTC. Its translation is CASSLTGDRKHEQFF.

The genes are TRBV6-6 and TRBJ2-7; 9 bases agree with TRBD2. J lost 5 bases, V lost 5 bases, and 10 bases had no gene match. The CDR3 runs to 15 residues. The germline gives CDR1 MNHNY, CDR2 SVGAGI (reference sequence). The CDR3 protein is CASSITGTSNNEQYF. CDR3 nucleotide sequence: TGTGCCAGCAGTATAACCGGGACTAGCAACAACGAGCAGTACTTC.

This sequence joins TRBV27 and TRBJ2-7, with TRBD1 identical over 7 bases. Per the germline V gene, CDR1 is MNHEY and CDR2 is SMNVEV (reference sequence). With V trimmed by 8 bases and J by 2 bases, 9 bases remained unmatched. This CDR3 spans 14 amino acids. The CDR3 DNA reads TGTGCCAGCGGCAACAGGGGACCTACCTACGAGCAGTACTTC. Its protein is CASGNRGPTYEQYF.

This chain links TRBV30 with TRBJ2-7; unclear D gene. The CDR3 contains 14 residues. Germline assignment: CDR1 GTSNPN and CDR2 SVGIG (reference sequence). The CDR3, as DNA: TGTGCGTCGACCCCGGACCCCTATGCTCGCGAGCAGTACTTC. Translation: CASTPDPYAREQYF.

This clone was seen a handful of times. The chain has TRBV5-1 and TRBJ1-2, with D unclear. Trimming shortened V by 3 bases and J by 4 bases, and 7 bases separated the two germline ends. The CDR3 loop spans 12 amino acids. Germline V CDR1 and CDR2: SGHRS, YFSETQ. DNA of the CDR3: TGCGCCAGCAGCTCCCAGTCCTATGGCTACACCTTC. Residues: CASSSQSYGYTF.

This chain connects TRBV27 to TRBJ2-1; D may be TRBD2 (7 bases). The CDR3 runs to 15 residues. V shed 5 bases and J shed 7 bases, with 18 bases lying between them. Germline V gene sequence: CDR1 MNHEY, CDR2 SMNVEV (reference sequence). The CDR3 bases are TGTGCCAGCAGTCCCGGACTAGGGGGGTTGAATGAGCAGTTCTTC. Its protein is CASSPGLGGLNEQFF.

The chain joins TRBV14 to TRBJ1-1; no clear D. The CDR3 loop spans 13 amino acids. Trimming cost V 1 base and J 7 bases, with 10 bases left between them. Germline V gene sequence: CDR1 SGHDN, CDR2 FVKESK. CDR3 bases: TGTGCCAGCAGCCAAGTTCAAAAAAATGAAGCTTTCTTT. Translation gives CASSQVQKNEAFF.